This entry concerns a single T cell receptor beta chain. The germline V gene has CDR1 MRHNA and CDR2 SNTAGT. Unmatched junction bases numbered 10, after V lost 0 bases and J lost 7 bases. The CDR3 is 17 amino acids. TCRdb keeps only in-frame clones here, not all; method: immunoSEQ multiplex PCR. Here the sample spans fewer than 200,000 clones, roughly four fifths being singletons. The data derive from a study of blood T cell repertoires in COVID-19. Overall study: Whether acute or convalescent, the COVID-19 samples came from the United States, Italy and Spain. Sample material is recorded as cDNA or gDNA derived from T cells, B-cell-depleted T cells, or PBMCs.

This receptor was taken from a human donor in a cohort sampled during active COVID-19. This sequence joins TRBV6-4 and TRBJ2-1, with TRBD2 matching over 9 bases. The material sequenced was peripheral blood. The CDR3 is CASSDSISREGRNEQFF. The DNA for the CDR3 is TGTGCCAGCAGTGACTCGATCTCGCGGGAGGGCCGGAATGAGCAGTTCTTC.